Listed below are T cell receptor beta chains from one sample, sequenced in a study of cytomegalovirus exposure and HLA in healthy donors. Produced via immunoSEQ multiplex PCR; TCRdb's table is partial and in-frame only. Of approximately 81,000 clones in the sample, about 80% were seen once. Specimen: PBMCs. All receptors derive from a man aged 50 to 59 in good health and CMV-seropositive. Both conserved end residues are part of each CDR3. The D gene is left open where the match is weak. The size entry is marked missing in some rows and otherwise reads once, few, many or a size class.

>TRBD2|-|TRBJ2-1|TRBV7-3
CASSPGSPGLAGRGNEQFF
TGTGCCAGCAGCCCCGGCAGCCCGGGCCTAGCGGGGAGGGGCAATGAGCAGTTCTTC
>-|-|TRBJ2-4|TRBV7-2
CASSALAIGSDIQYF
TGTGCCAGCAGCGCGTTAGCGATCGGGAGCGACATTCAGTACTTC
>TRBD2|-|TRBJ2-2|TRBV5-1
CASSLGLYPLADNTGELFF
TGCGCCAGCAGCTTGGGTTTATACCCCCTAGCGGACAACACCGGGGAGCTGTTTTTT
>-|-|TRBJ2-1|TRBV2
CASSEDPTSYEQFF
TGTGCCAGCAGTGAAGATCCGACTAGTTATGAGCAGTTCTTC
>TRBD1|-|TRBJ2-2|TRBV19
CASSGTGGSIGELFF
TGTGCCAGTAGTGGGACAGGGGGCTCGATCGGGGAGCTGTTTTTT
>TRBD2|-|TRBJ2-1|TRBV7-8
CASSLALAGVSYNEQFF
TGTGCCAGCAGCTTAGCGCTGGCGGGAGTTAGCTACAATGAGCAGTTCTTC
>-|-|TRBJ1-4|TRBV10-3
CAISEGATNEKLFF
TGTGCCATCAGTGAAGGGGCAACTAATGAAAAACTGTTTTTT
>-|few|TRBJ1-1|TRBV10-1
CASSEDPGGMNTEAFF
TGCGCCAGCAGTGAAGACCCGGGGGGGATGAACACTGAAGCTTTCTTT
>-|-|TRBJ2-4|TRBV4-1
CASRNGKNSQYF
TGCGCCAGCCGCAATGGCAAAAACAGTCAGTACTTC
>TRBD1|-|TRBJ1-1|TRBV19
CASSTGQGGRTNTEAFF
TGTGCCAGTAGTACGGGACAGGGTGGACGAACTAACACTGAAGCTTTCTTT
>-|-|TRBJ2-4|TRBV12-2
CASRVLGLAKNIQYF
TGTGCAAGTCGCGTCTTGGGGCTTGCCAAAAACATTCAGTACTTC
>TRBD1|few|TRBJ1-6|TRBV5-6
CASSPDRVGNSPLHF
TGTGCCAGCAGCCCGGACAGGGTCGGTAATTCACCCCTCCACTTT
>-|-|TRBJ2-1|TRBV28
CASSTLGSRGTYNEQFF
TGTGCCAGCAGTACACTCGGGTCCAGGGGCACCTACAATGAGCAGTTCTTC
>TRBD2|-|TRBJ2-3|TRBV18
CASSPTSGRGDTQYF
TGTGCCAGCTCACCAACTAGCGGGAGGGGAGATACGCAGTATTTT
>-|-|TRBJ2-3|TRBV2
CASSVQGGDTQYF
TGTGCCAGCAGTGTACAGGGTGGAGATACGCAGTATTTT
>TRBD1|-|TRBJ2-7|TRBV10-2
CASSKGTAYEQYF
TGCGCCAGCAGTAAAGGGACAGCCTACGAGCAGTACTTC
>-|few|TRBJ2-7|TRBV19
CASSLKTGTIYEQYF
TGTGCCAGTAGTCTGAAGACAGGAACGATCTACGAGCAGTACTTC
>-|-|TRBJ2-5|TRBV14
CASSHWPGVRGETQYF
TGTGCCAGCAGCCATTGGCCGGGGGTCAGGGGGGAGACCCAGTACTTC
>-|-|TRBJ1-5|TRBV28
CASIKGDGLNQPQHF
TGTGCCAGCATCAAGGGGGACGGGTTAAATCAGCCCCAGCATTTT
>-|few|TRBJ1-6|TRBV2
CASRAGFFHNSPLHF
TGTGCCAGCAGGGCAGGGTTCTTCCATAATTCACCCCTCCACTTT
>-|-|TRBJ1-1|TRBV18
CASSQRAYAEAFF
TGTGCCAGCTCACAACGAGCATACGCTGAAGCTTTCTTT
>TRBD2|once|TRBJ2-7|TRBV15
CATSRTSGILSEQYF
TGTGCCACCAGCCGAACTAGCGGGATATTAAGCGAGCAGTACTTC
>-|few|TRBJ2-5|TRBV5-6
CASSFPGSQETQYF
TGTGCCAGCAGCTTCCCGGGATCACAAGAGACCCAGTACTTC
>-|-|TRBJ2-2|TRBV6-4
CASSEETTNTGELFF
TGTGCCAGCAGTGAAGAGACTACGAACACCGGGGAGCTGTTTTTT
>TRBD2|-|TRBJ2-7|TRBV5-1
CASSLDTSGGYYEQYF
TGCGCCAGCAGCTTAGATACTAGCGGGGGGTACTACGAGCAGTACTTC
>-|-|TRBJ1-1|TRBV18
CASSARETVNTEAFF
TGTGCCAGCTCGGCGCGCGAGACAGTGAACACTGAAGCTTTCTTT
>-|-|TRBJ2-7|TRBV25-1
CASSESFARRGQYF
TGTGCCAGCAGTGAATCGTTCGCGAGACGAGGGCAGTACTTC
>TRBD1|-|TRBJ1-2|TRBV19
CASSPQGANGYTF
TGTGCCAGTAGTCCGCAGGGGGCGAATGGCTACACCTTC
>TRBD2|-|TRBJ2-3|TRBV7-3
CASSLDVGGSGRTDTQYF
TGTGCCAGCAGCCTCGACGTGGGCGGTAGCGGGAGAACAGATACGCAGTATTTT
>TRBD2|-|TRBJ2-5|TRBV11-3
CASSLGTSGNTETQYF
TGTGCCAGCAGCTTAGGGACTAGCGGGAATACCGAGACCCAGTACTTC
>TRBD2|-|TRBJ2-1|TRBV11-3
CASSSPGTSGSVEQFF
TGTGCCAGCAGCTCCCCCGGGACTAGCGGGAGTGTTGAGCAGTTCTTC
>-|-|TRBJ2-7|TRBV11-2
CASSQQRTSPTYEQYF
TGTGCCAGCAGCCAACAGAGGACTTCTCCTACCTACGAGCAGTACTTC
>-|-|TRBJ2-1|TRBV25-1
CASSAYGNEQFF
TGTGCCAGCAGTGCTTACGGCAATGAGCAGTTCTTC
>-|few|TRBJ2-7|TRBV30
CAFRLLNEQYF
TGTGCCTTCCGTCTCCTTAACGAGCAGTACTTC
>TRBD2|few|TRBJ2-3|TRBV11-3
CASSIRTSGLTDTQYF
TGTGCCAGCAGCATCCGGACTAGCGGACTCACAGATACGCAGTATTTT
>TRBD2|few|TRBJ2-7|TRBV5-3
CARSALAGSPYEQYF
TGTGCCAGAAGCGCCCTAGCGGGATCTCCCTACGAGCAGTACTTC
>TRBD2|-|TRBJ2-7|TRBV13
CASSLTSRLAGGTTGQYF
TGTGCCAGCAGCCTCACATCACGACTAGCGGGAGGAACTACGGGGCAGTACTTC
>-|few|TRBJ1-3|TRBV30
CAWSVRLSSGNTIYF
TGTGCCTGGAGTGTACGACTCAGCTCTGGAAACACCATATATTTT
>-|few|TRBJ2-7|TRBV5-1
CASSLEGRVYEQYF
TGCGCCAGCAGCTTGGAGGGCAGGGTCTACGAGCAGTACTTC
>TRBD2|few|TRBJ2-7|TRBV7-8
CASSLGSPGRAGMKQYF
TGTGCCAGCAGCTTAGGCTCCCCCGGGAGGGCCGGAATGAAGCAGTACTTC
>-|-|TRBJ2-5|TRBV7-9
CASSYQGYDGTQYF
TGTGCCAGCAGCTATCAGGGTTACGATGGGACCCAGTACTTC
>-|few|TRBJ2-3|TRBV7-2
CASSAGAYEADTQYF
TGTGCCAGCAGCGCCGGAGCGTACGAGGCAGATACGCAGTATTTT
>TRBD1|-|TRBJ1-1|TRBV18
CASSPPGQGPSVTFF
TGTGCCAGCTCACCCCCGGGACAGGGTCCTTCTGTAACTTTCTTT
>TRBD2|-|TRBJ2-3|TRBV11-2
CASSLASGRAGDTQYF
TGTGCCAGCAGCTTAGCCAGCGGGAGGGCCGGGGATACGCAGTATTTT
>TRBD1|-|TRBJ2-7|TRBV6-5
CASSYGVDRENYEQYF
TGTGCCAGCAGTTACGGGGTGGACAGGGAGAACTACGAGCAGTACTTC
>-|-|TRBJ2-4|TRBV6-1
CASSELNIQYF
TGTGCCAGCAGTGAACTAAACATTCAGTACTTC
>TRBD2|-|TRBJ2-7|TRBV5-1
CASSVTGTGGSYEQYF
TGCGCCAGCAGCGTTACCGGGACGGGGGGATCCTACGAGCAGTACTTC
>TRBD2|-|TRBJ2-1|TRBV7-9
CASSRGGGFNNEQFF
TGTGCCAGCAGCCGTGGGGGGGGTTTTAACAATGAGCAGTTCTTC
>TRBD1|-|TRBJ2-5|TRBV5-1
CASSLTGAGETQYF
TGCGCCAGCAGCTTGACAGGGGCCGGGGAGACCCAGTACTTC
>-|-|TRBJ2-1|TRBV5-1
CASSPASFTINNEQFF
TGCGCCAGCAGCCCCGCTAGCTTTACCATAAACAATGAGCAGTTCTTC
>TRBD2|-|TRBJ2-5|TRBV5-4
CASSLGGLAGFGETQYF
TGTGCCAGCAGCTTGGGGGGCTTAGCGGGATTCGGAGAGACCCAGTACTTC
>TRBD2|once|TRBJ2-1|TRBV5-3
CARSHGTSGVNEQFF
TGTGCCAGAAGCCACGGGACTAGCGGAGTCAATGAGCAGTTCTTC
>-|-|TRBJ2-5|TRBV11-1
CASSLGGRETQYF
TGTGCCAGCAGCTTAGGAGGGCGGGAGACCCAGTACTTC
>-|-|TRBJ2-3|TRBV5-6
CASSQGSTDTQYF
TGTGCCAGCAGTCAGGGGTCCACAGATACGCAGTATTTT
>TRBD2|-|TRBJ2-5|TRBV7-2
CASSFRLAEMLHF
TGTGCCAGCAGCTTCAGACTAGCGGAGATGCTCCACTTC
>-|-|TRBJ1-5|TRBV11-3
CASSLDGAPNQPQHF
TGTGCCAGCAGTTTGGATGGGGCACCCAATCAGCCCCAGCATTTT